The entry that follows covers one T cell receptor (beta chain) sequence. Here immunoSEQ multiplex PCR was the method, and the copy in TCRdb shows in-frame clones only, minus some. Of fewer than 250,000 clones listed, 70% to 90% are singletons. The data stem from a study of blood T cell repertoires in COVID-19. At the level of the study: Samples of COVID-19 (acute and convalescent) were obtained from the United States, Italy and Spain.

The sequence was obtained from a man aged 45 to 65 who had been exposed to COVID-19. Input material: PBMCs or T cells enriched from blood (not recorded which).

CDR3 in amino acids: CASSVGGNRETQYF. The CDR3 DNA reads TGTGCCAGCAGCGTAGGAGGGAATCGAGAGACCCAGTACTTC. The V gene is TRBV9, the J gene TRBJ2-5, with TRBD2 as a possible D gene (5 bases). The CDR3 sequence is 14 residues long. From germline, CDR1 is SGDLS and CDR2 YYNGEE. V was shortened by 0 bases and J by 4 bases, with 10 bases between the two germline ends.